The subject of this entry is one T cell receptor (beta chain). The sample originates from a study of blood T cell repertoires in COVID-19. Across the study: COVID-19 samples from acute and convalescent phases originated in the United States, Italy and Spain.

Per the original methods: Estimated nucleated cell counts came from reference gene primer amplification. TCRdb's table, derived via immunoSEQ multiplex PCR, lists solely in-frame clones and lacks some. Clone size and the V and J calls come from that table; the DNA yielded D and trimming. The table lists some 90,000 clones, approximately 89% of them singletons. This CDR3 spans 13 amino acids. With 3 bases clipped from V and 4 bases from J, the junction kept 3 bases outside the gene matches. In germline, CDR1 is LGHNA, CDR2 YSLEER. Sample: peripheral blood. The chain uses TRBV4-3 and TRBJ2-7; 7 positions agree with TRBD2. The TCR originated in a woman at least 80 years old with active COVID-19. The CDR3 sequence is CASSQWRGYEQYF. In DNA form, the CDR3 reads TGCGCCAGCAGCCAGTGGCGGGGGTACGAGCAGTACTTC.